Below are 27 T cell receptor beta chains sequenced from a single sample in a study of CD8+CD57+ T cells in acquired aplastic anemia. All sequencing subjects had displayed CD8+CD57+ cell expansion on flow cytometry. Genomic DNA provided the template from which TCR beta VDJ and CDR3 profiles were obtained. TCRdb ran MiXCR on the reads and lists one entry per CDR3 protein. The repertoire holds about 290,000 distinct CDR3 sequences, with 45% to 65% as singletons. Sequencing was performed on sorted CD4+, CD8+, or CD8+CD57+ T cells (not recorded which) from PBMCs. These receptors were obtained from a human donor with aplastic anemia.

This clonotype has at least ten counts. CDR3 residues: CASSNGRDQPQHF. The CDR3 DNA reads TGTGCCAGCTCTAACGGCAGGGATCAGCCCCAGCATTTT. This chain uses TRBV18 with TRBJ1-5, with a possible D match to TRBD1 (5 bases). The V end was cut by 6 bases, the J end by 5 bases, with 11 bases between. The germline V gene encodes CDR1 KGHSH and CDR2 LQKENI. The CDR3 consists of 13 residues.

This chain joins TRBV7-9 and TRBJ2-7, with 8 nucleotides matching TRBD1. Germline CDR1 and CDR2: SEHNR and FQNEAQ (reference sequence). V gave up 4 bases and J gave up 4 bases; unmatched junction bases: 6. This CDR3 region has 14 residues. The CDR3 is CASSSQTGAYEQYF. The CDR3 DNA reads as TGTGCCAGCAGCTCGCAGACAGGGGCGTACGAGCAGTACTTC.

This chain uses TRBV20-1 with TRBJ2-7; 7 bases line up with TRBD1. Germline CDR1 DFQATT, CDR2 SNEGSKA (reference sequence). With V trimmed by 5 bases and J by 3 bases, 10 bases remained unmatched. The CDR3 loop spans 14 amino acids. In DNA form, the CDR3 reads TGCAGTGCTCCCCGACAGGGAATGGACTACGAGCAGTACTTC. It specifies CSAPRQGMDYEQYF.

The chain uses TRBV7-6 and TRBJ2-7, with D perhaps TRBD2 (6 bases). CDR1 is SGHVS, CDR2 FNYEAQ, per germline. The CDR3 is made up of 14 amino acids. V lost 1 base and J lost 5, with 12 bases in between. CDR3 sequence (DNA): TGTGCCAGCAGCTTAGACGAGACTAGTAACGAGCAGTACTTC. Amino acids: CASSLDETSNEQYF. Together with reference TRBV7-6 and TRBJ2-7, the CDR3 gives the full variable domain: GAGVSQSPRYKVTKRGQDVALRCDPISGHVSLYWYRQALGQGPEFLTYFNYEAQQDKSGLPNDRFSAERPEGSISTLTIQRTEQRDSAMYRCASSLDETSNEQYFGPGTRLTVT.

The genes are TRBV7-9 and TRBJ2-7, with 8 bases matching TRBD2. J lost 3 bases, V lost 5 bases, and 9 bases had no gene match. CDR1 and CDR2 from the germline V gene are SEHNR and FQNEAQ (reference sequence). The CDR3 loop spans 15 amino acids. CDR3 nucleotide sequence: TGTGCCAGCAGCCCGGCTGGCGGGAGGCTCTACGAGCAGTACTTC. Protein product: CASSPAGGRLYEQYF.

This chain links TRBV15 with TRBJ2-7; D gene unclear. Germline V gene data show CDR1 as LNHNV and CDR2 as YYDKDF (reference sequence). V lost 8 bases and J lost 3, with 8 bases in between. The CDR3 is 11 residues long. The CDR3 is CATGVGYEQYF. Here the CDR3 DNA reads TGTGCCACCGGGGTCGGCTACGAGCAGTACTTC.

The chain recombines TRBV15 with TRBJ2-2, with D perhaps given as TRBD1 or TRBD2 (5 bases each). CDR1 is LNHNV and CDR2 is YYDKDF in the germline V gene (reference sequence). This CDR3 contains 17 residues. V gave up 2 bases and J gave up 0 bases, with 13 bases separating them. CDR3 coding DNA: TGTGCCACCAGCAGATTTCCCGGGACGGCGAACACCGGGGAGCTGTTTTTT. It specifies CATSRFPGTANTGELFF.

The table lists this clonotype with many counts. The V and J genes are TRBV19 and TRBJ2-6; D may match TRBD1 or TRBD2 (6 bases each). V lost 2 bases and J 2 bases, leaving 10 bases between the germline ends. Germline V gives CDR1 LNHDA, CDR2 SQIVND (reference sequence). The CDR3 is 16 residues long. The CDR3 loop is CASSITGRTGANVLTF. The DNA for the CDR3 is TGTGCCAGTAGTATAACAGGGAGGACTGGGGCCAACGTCCTGACTTTC.

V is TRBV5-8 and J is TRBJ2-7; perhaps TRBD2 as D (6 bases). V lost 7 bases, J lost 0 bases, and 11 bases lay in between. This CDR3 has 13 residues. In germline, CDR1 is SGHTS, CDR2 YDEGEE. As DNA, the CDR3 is TGTGCCAGCTCCGGGGGAGCCTCCTACGAGCAGTACTTC. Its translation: CASSGGASYEQYF.

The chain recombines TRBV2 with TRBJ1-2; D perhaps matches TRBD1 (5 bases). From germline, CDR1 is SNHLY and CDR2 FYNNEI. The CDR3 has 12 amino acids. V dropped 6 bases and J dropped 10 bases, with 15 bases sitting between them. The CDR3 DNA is TGTGCCAGCAGCGGGGCTCTCATGGACTACACCTTC. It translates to CASSGALMDYTF.

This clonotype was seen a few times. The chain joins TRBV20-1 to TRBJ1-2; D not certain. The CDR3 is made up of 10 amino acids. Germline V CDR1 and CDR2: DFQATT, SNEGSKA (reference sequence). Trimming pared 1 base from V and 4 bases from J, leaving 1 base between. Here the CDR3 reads CSARAYGYTF. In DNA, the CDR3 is TGCAGTGCTAGAGCCTATGGCTACACCTTC.

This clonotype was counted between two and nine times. The CDR3 region is CSAKKGLSYEQYF. The CDR3 coding sequence is TGCAGTGCTAAGAAGGGACTCAGCTACGAGCAGTACTTC. The rearrangement links TRBV20-1 to TRBJ2-7; weak D call: TRBD2 (6 bases). Germline loops: CDR1 DFQATT, CDR2 SNEGSKA (reference sequence). The CDR3 spans 13 residues. Trimming removed 4 bases from V and 3 bases from J, with 13 bases in between.

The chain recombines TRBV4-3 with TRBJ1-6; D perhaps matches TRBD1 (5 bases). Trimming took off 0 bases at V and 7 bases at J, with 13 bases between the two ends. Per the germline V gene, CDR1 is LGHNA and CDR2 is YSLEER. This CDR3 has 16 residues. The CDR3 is CASSQEPQRDNSPLHF. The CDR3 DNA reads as TGCGCCAGCAGCCAAGAGCCCCAGAGGGACAATTCACCCCTCCACTTT.

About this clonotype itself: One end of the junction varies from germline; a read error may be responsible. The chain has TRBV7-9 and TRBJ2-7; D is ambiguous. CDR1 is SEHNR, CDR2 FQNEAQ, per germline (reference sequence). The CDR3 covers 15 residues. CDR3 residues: CASSSTPGMIYEQYF. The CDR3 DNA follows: TGCGCCAGCAGCTCAACCCCGGGTATGATTTACGAGCAGTACTTC.

CDR3 loop: CASSEDRGVYTIYF. CDR3 DNA sequence: TGTGCCAGCAGCGAGGACAGGGGGGTATACACCATATATTTT. V and J are TRBV7-8 and TRBJ1-3; the match to TRBD1 covers 10 bases. This CDR3 is 14 amino acids long. V lost 5 bases to trimming and J lost 8 bases; unmatched junction nucleotides: 6. Germline values: CDR1 SGHVS, CDR2 FQNEAQ.

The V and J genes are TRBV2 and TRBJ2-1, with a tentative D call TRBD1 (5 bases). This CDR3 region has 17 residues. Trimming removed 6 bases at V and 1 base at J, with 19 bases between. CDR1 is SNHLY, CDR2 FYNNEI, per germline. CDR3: CASRLKGNDASYNEQFF. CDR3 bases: TGTGCCAGCAGGCTCAAGGGGAACGATGCTTCCTACAATGAGCAGTTCTTC. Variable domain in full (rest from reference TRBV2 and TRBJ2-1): EPEVTQTPSHQVTQMGQEVILRCVPISNHLYFYWYRQILGQKVEFLVSFYNNEISEKSEIFDDQFSVERPDGSNFTLKIRSTKLEDSAMYFCASRLKGNDASYNEQFFGPGTRLTVL.

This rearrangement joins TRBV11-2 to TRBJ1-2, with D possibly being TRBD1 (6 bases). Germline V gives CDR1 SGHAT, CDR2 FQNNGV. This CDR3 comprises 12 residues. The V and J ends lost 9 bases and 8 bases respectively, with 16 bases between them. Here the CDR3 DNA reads TGTGCCAGTACGACAGGTGGGGTCGGCTACACCTTC. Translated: CASTTGGVGYTF.

CDR3 sequence: CASSGPVSQAVQETQYF. The CDR3 DNA reads TGTGCCAGCAGCGGCCCGGTTAGTCAAGCAGTCCAAGAGACCCAGTACTTC. V and J are TRBV9 and TRBJ2-5; D is ambiguous. There are 17 residues in the CDR3. Germline CDR1 and CDR2: SGDLS and YYNGEE. V shed 3 bases and J shed 1 base, with 19 bases lying between them.

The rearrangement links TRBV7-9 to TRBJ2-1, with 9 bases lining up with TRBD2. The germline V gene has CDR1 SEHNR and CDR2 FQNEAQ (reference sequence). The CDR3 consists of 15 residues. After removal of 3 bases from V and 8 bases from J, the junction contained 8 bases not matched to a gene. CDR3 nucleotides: TGTGCCAGCAGCTTTAGAGCGGGAGGTCCCGATGAGCAGTTCTTC. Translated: CASSFRAGGPDEQFF.

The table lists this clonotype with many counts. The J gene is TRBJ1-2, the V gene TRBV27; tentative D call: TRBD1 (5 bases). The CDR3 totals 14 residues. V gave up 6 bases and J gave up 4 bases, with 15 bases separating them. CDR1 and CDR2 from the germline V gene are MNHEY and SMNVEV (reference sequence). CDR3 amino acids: CASSRTGRGYGYTF. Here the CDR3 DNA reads TGTGCCAGCAGCCGGACGGGACGTGGCTATGGCTACACCTTC.

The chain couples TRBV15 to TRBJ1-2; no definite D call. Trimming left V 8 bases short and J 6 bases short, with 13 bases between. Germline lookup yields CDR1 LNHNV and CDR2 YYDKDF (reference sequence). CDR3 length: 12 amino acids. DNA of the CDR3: TGTGCCACCTCGGGCGGCCTGGATGGCTACACCTTC. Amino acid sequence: CATSGGLDGYTF. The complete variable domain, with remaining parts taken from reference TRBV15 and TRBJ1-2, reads DAMVIQNPRYQVTQFGKPVTLSCSQTLNHNVMYWYQQKSSQAPKLLFHYYDKDFNNEADTPDNFQSRRPNTSFCFLDIRSPGLGDTAMYLCATSGGLDGYTFGSGTRLTVV.

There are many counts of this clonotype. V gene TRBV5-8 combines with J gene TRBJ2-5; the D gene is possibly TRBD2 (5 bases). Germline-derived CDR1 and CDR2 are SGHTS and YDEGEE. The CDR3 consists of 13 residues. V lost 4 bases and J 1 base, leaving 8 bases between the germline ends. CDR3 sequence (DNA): TGTGCCAGCAGCGCGCGGGTCCAAGAGACCCAGTACTTC. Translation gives CASSARVQETQYF.

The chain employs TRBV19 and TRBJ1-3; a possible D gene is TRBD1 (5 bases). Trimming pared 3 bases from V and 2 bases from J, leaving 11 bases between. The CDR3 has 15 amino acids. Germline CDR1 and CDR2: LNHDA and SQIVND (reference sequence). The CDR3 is CASSIGGRAGNTIYF. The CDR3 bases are TGTGCCAGTAGTATCGGAGGCAGGGCTGGAAACACCATATATTTT.

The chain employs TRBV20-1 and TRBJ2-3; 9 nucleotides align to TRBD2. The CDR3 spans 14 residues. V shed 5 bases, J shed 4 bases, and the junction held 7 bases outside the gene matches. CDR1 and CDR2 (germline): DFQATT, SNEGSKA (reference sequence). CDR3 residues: CSAGRGGRADTQYF. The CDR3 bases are TGCAGTGCTGGAAGGGGCGGGAGGGCAGATACGCAGTATTTT.

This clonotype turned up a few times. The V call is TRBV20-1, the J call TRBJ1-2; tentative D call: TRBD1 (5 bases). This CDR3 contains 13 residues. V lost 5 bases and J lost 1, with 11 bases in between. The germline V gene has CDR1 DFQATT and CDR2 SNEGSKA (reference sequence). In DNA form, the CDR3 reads TGCAGTGCTCTACCGACAGATAACTATGGCTACACCTTC. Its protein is CSALPTDNYGYTF.

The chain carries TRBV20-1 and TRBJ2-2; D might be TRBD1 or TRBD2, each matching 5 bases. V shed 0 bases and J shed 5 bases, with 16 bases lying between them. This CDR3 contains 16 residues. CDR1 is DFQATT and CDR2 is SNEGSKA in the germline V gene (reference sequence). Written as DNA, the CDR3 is TGCAGTGCTAGAGATCCTAGCCAGGGTGATACCGGGGAGCTGTTTTTT. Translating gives CSARDPSQGDTGELFF.

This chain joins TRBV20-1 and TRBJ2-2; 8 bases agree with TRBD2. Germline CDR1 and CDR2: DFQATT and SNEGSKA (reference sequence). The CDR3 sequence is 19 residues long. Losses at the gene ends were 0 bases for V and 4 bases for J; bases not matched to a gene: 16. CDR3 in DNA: TGCAGTGCTAGAGATCCCCCCGTTAGCGGGACGCGCAGCACCGGGGAGCTGTTTTTT. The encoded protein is CSARDPPVSGTRSTGELFF.